This TCR beta chain was recovered during a study of blood T cells in healthy people across ages (dated by TCRdb to between 2014 and 2017). The study in broad terms: In model experiments, template switching captured about one uniquely barcoded TCR beta cDNA molecule for every two T cells. To track age-related changes in TCR beta repertoire diversity, the study relied on deep sequencing normalized with unique cDNA molecular identifiers. Donors were grouped into four age groups: young (average about 15 years), middle-aged (under 40), aged (around 60) and long-lived (around 80). To avoid experimental bias, donors of different ages were randomly spread across the sequencing lanes. For two donors (one aged 18 to 30 and one aged 80 or older), the study analyzed two additional independent replicas of 1 million unique cDNA reads from the same blood draw.

Findings and caveats that apply to the study as a whole: Estimates of total diversity based on one million sequenced T cells were regarded as lower bounds and as underestimates. Since profiling was done on bulk unsorted PBMCs, naive and antigen-experienced compartments could not be conclusively compared. Because donor CMV infection status was unknown, age-related changes in expanded clonotypes were potentially confounded. Compared with the aged group, the long-lived group had more naive CD4+ T cells, fewer expanded clones and increased TCR diversity, suggesting age selection. A strong correlation was found between observed TCR beta diversity and the percentage of naive T cells measured by flow cytometry. As age increased, observed TCR beta diversity per million T cells dropped in a roughly linear way, and a significant reduction was already evident by age 40.

The 35 to 40 donors, aged roughly 6 to 90 years, were systemically healthy Caucasian individuals from Russia. Each donor gave about 11 milliliters of peripheral blood, drawn into EDTA-treated Vacutainer tubes. Ficoll-Paque density-gradient centrifugation was used to isolate PBMCs, with at least 6.5 million per sample. Total RNA was extracted from PBMCs with Trizol reagent, with at least 6 micrograms obtained per sample. The percentages of naive CD45RAhigh/CD27high T cells were determined by flow cytometry on a PBMC aliquot from every donor. Sequences SGHRS (CDR1) and YFSETQ (CDR2) are obtained from the germline V gene. The CDR3 starts with the cysteine, ends with the phenylalanine, and has 14 residues. The kept DNA is CDR3 alone, 42 bases in frame from the first base. Library construction relied on 5' RACE. The instrument was an Illumina HiSeq 2500. A second PCR of about 7 to 12 cycles was performed with a sample-barcoded 5' primer and a J-beta primer mix. A unique molecular identifier was introduced onto each TCR beta cDNA molecule by a template-switch 5' adaptor carrying 12 random nucleotides. Each sample yielded at least 3 million CDR3-containing paired-end reads. The Mint cDNA synthesis kit, primed by a TRBC-specific oligonucleotide, was used to synthesize first-strand cDNA from all RNA. Following uracil-DNA glycosylase treatment, all cDNA underwent a first 18-cycle PCR with the universal primers M1SS and BC2_uni_R. The study's own analysis went as follows. Normalization of each sample was performed by random selection of 1 million high-quality reads, each carrying a distinct molecular identifier. Reads with shared molecular identifiers were discarded instead of being binned into consensus sequences. CDR3 identification, clonotype clustering and error correction used MiTCR with a Q25 quality threshold and the strictest error-elimination algorithm. A nonparametric unseen species model using Euler transformation provided a lower-bound estimate of total TCR beta diversity. The raw public reads went through TCRdb reprocessing: fastp at Q25, MiXCR clone calling, in-frame beta chains kept. Here each entry gathers all rows of one CDR3 protein and keeps the most common genes and DNA. These V and J calls derive from TCRdb rather than the authors' analysis. Counted in this sample were about a million distinct CDR3 sequences; 40% to 60% of them appeared once. The ten largest clones add up to roughly an eighth of the sample.

Points on this clonotype: The antigen this receptor binds is unknown. No base-level quality is on record; no much larger clone is a single base apart.

This clonotype was obtained from a man aged 30 to 39 in good health. The sequencing sample was made of blood. The chain is made from TRBV5-1 and TRBJ2-5; TRBD2 fits 10 bases in the junction. The J call could be wrong; TRBJ2-7 is a better fit for the DNA end. The CDR3 protein is CASSVGLAYDEQYF. The DNA sequence is TGCGCCAGCAGCGTGGGACTAGCGTACGACGAGCAGTACTTC.